Shown below are 27 T cell receptor beta chains from a single sample sequenced in a study of cytomegalovirus exposure and HLA in healthy donors. It was with 60 Vbeta and 13 Jbeta primers that the PCR ran. Here immunoSEQ multiplex PCR was the method, and the copy in TCRdb shows in-frame clones only, minus some. Of tens of thousands of clones listed, 80% are singletons. What was sequenced was PBMCs. The source is a male donor in good health and CMV-seronegative.

The chain couples TRBV6-6 to TRBJ2-1, with 8 bases lining up with TRBD1. With 6 bases clipped from V and 12 bases from J, the junction kept 7 bases outside the gene matches. Germline CDR1 is MNHNY and CDR2 is SVGAGI (reference sequence). This CDR3 has 12 amino acids. The CDR3 sequence is CASSQGQEGQFF. The CDR3 DNA reads TGTGCCAGCAGCCAGGGACAGGAGGGGCAGTTCTTC.

In its sample, this clone was seen a few times. The genes are TRBV28 and TRBJ2-2; TRBD2 aligns across 12 bases. This CDR3 has 17 residues. Unmatched junction bases numbered 5, after V lost 0 bases and J lost 6 bases. Germline V gene data show CDR1 as MDHEN and CDR2 as SYDVKM. CDR3 residues: CASSLWVLAGGPGELFF. In nucleotides, the CDR3 is TGTGCCAGCAGTTTATGGGTACTAGCGGGAGGTCCCGGGGAGCTGTTTTTT.

The CDR3 DNA sequence: TGTGCCAGCAGCACCCGCCCCAGGTCCCAAGAGACCCAGTACTTC. This encodes CASSTRPRSQETQYF. The chain has TRBV14 and TRBJ2-5; D is undetermined. This CDR3 is built from 15 residues. The germline V gene has CDR1 SGHDN and CDR2 FVKESK. V gave up 5 bases and J gave up 1 base, with 14 bases separating them.

The chain couples TRBV15 to TRBJ2-5, with D perhaps TRBD2 (5 bases). Germline CDR1 LNHNV, CDR2 YYDKDF (reference sequence). V shed 3 bases and J shed 5 bases, with 10 bases lying between them. CDR3 length: 13 residues. In DNA form, the CDR3 reads TGTGCCACCAGCAGTCAATGGGAGGAGACCCAGTACTTC. Translating it yields CATSSQWEETQYF. Filled out from reference TRBV15 and TRBJ2-5, the complete variable domain reads DAMVIQNPRYQVTQFGKPVTLSCSQTLNHNVMYWYQQKSSQAPKLLFHYYDKDFNNEADTPDNFQSRRPNTSFCFLDIRSPGLGDTAMYLCATSSQWEETQYFGPGTRLLVL.

This chain uses TRBV6-1 with TRBJ2-7; 10 nucleotides align to TRBD2. The CDR3 runs to 15 residues. V was clipped by 0 bases and J by 7 bases; unmatched bases: 6. In germline, CDR1 is MNHNS, CDR2 SASEGT. The CDR3 sequence is CASSEALAGASEQYF. For the CDR3, the DNA is TGTGCCAGCAGTGAAGCGCTAGCGGGGGCTTCAGAGCAGTACTTC.

The sample holds a few counts of this clone. V usage is TRBV6-1 and J usage is TRBJ2-7, with a tentative D call TRBD1 (5 bases). V was pared by 6 bases and J by 4 bases, with 10 bases between. The CDR3 contains 12 residues. CDR1 MNHNS and CDR2 SASEGT come from the germline V gene. The CDR3 nucleotides are TGTGCCAGCAGGGACCAGGGTTACGAGCAGTACTTC. It translates to CASRDQGYEQYF.

V and J are TRBV2 and TRBJ2-6, with a tentative D call TRBD2 (6 bases). The CDR3 loop spans 16 amino acids. V lost 4 bases, J lost 9 bases, and 19 bases lay in between. Germline lookup yields CDR1 SNHLY and CDR2 FYNNEI. As DNA, the CDR3 is TGTGCCAGCAGTGCCCCGGACGGGAGCTCAGACAACGTCCTGACTTTC. It encodes CASSAPDGSSDNVLTF.

The chain combines TRBV5-6 with TRBJ2-7; D is possibly TRBD1 (6 bases). The germline CDR1 and CDR2 sequences are SGHDT and YYEEEE. V was trimmed by 4 bases and J by 7 bases, leaving 15 bases between them. The CDR3 is made up of 13 amino acids. The CDR3: CASSPTGTREQYF. Written as DNA, the CDR3 is TGTGCCAGCAGCCCGACAGGAACTCGGGAGCAGTACTTC.

The chain employs TRBV7-2 and TRBJ1-2; D is unresolved. The CDR3 sequence is 14 residues long. Germline assignment: CDR1 SGHTA and CDR2 FQGNSA. Deletions cut 5 bases from V and 3 bases from J, with 13 bases between. The CDR3 here is CASSQAGGYYGYTF. The CDR3 bases are TGTGCCAGCAGCCAAGCCGGAGGGTACTATGGCTACACCTTC.

This chain links TRBV5-6 with TRBJ2-6; no definite D call. Trimming shortened V by 4 bases and J by 0 bases, and 20 bases separated the two germline ends. The CDR3 has 19 amino acids. Germline V CDR1 and CDR2: SGHDT, YYEEEE. The DNA for the CDR3 is TGTGCCAGCAGCGCTCCACCCGGGTCCGTATACTCTGGGGCCAACGTCCTGACTTTC. This codes for CASSAPPGSVYSGANVLTF. The complete variable domain, with remaining parts taken from reference TRBV5-6 and TRBJ2-6, reads DAGVTQSPTHLIKTRGQQVTLRCSPKSGHDTVSWYQQALGQGPQFIFQYYEEEERQRGNFPDRFSGHQFPNYSSELNVNALLLGDSALYLCASSAPPGSVYSGANVLTFGAGSRLTVL.

The chain recombines TRBV5-4 with TRBJ1-2, with 8 bases aligning to TRBD1. The CDR3 extends over 14 amino acids. Germline V gene lookup returns CDR1 SGHNT and CDR2 YYREEE (reference sequence). The V and J ends lost 3 bases and 6 bases, in that order; junction bases with no gene match: 7. The CDR3 DNA is TGTGCCAGCAGCTACGGACAGGGTATAGATGGCTACACCTTC. It is translated as CASSYGQGIDGYTF.

The V call is TRBV19, the J call TRBJ1-5; D unresolved. This CDR3 spans 16 amino acids. V was pared by 1 base and J by 0 bases, with 10 bases between. Germline V CDR1 and CDR2: LNHDA, SQIVND (reference sequence). Here the CDR3 reads CASSIGWYYSNQPQHF. The CDR3 DNA reads as TGTGCCAGTAGTATAGGGTGGTACTATAGCAATCAGCCCCAGCATTTT.

This clone was seen a single time. The chain combines TRBV2 with TRBJ2-1; D is perhaps TRBD2 (7 bases). V was pared by 5 bases and J by 4 bases, with 12 bases between. CDR1 SNHLY and CDR2 FYNNEI come from the germline V gene. This CDR3 contains 14 residues. The CDR3 nucleotides read TGTGCCAGCAGTAGGGGGGGGCAGTACAATGAGCAGTTCTTC. This sequence encodes CASSRGGQYNEQFF.

The CDR3 DNA sequence: TGCGCCAGCAGCGTGGGACTAGCGGGGGAGGTAGTCGGGGAGCTGTTTTTT. It translates to CASSVGLAGEVVGELFF. This sequence joins TRBV5-1 and TRBJ2-2; TRBD2 agrees at 14 bases. Losses at the gene ends were 4 bases for V and 7 bases for J; bases not matched to a gene: 9. This CDR3 region has 17 residues. Germline CDR1 SGHRS, CDR2 YFSETQ.

The gene calls are TRBV2 and TRBJ1-4; no definite D call. V was trimmed by 1 base and J by 7 bases, leaving 10 bases between them. Germline CDR1 and CDR2: SNHLY and FYNNEI. CDR3 length: 14 amino acids. CDR3 in DNA: TGTGCCAGCAGTGAAGGCCGACACCCTGAAAAACTGTTTTTT. It is translated as CASSEGRHPEKLFF.

The rearrangement links TRBV5-1 to TRBJ1-1; D perhaps matches TRBD1 (6 bases). The V gene's germline CDR1 is SGHRS and CDR2 YFSETQ. The CDR3 totals 13 residues. V was pared by 3 bases and J by 1 base, with 7 bases between. The CDR3 reads CASSSTGNTEAFF. The CDR3 bases are TGCGCCAGCAGCTCGACAGGGAACACTGAAGCTTTCTTT.

The chain is built from TRBV2 and TRBJ1-4; D possibly corresponds to TRBD1 (6 bases). The V gene lost 8 bases and the J gene lost 7 bases, with 20 bases spanning the gap. CDR3 size: 15 residues. CDR1 is SNHLY, CDR2 FYNNEI, per germline. The CDR3 DNA reads as TGTGCCAGCTCCCGAGACGGGCAGGGGATTGAAAAACTGTTTTTT. Its translation is CASSRDGQGIEKLFF.

The chain joins TRBV5-1 to TRBJ2-5, with 8 bases that match TRBD1. The CDR3 totals 16 residues. V gave up 4 bases and J gave up 5 bases; unmatched junction bases: 13. Germline V gives CDR1 SGHRS, CDR2 YFSETQ. CDR3 loop: CASSTLQQGEGETQYF. The CDR3 nucleotides read TGCGCCAGCAGCACACTCCAACAGGGGGAAGGGGAGACCCAGTACTTC.

This clone was seen only a few times. The gene calls are TRBV6-1 and TRBJ1-2, with 10 bases identical to TRBD1. Germline CDR1 and CDR2: MNHNS and SASEGT. V lost 6 bases and J lost 8; bases outside the gene matches: 6. The length of the CDR3 is 13 residues. CDR3 sequence reads: CASRYDRGQGYTF. CDR3 sequence (DNA): TGTGCCAGCAGATATGACAGGGGGCAAGGCTACACCTTC.

The CDR3 nucleotides are TGTGCCAGCAGCCAGACTTACAGCGGAATGAACACTGAAGCTTTCTTT. Translation: CASSQTYSGMNTEAFF. The chain joins TRBV16 to TRBJ1-1; unclear D gene. Germline V gene sequence: CDR1 KGHSY, CDR2 FQNENV. The V and J ends lost 3 bases and 0 bases respectively, with 14 bases between them. The CDR3 is 16 amino acids.

This clone was seen only a few times. V gene TRBV4-1 combines with J gene TRBJ1-1; no clear D. The length of the CDR3 is 13 residues. Germline lookup yields CDR1 MGHRA and CDR2 YSYEKL. V dropped 2 bases and J dropped 1 base, with 5 bases sitting between them. The CDR3 nucleotides are TGCGCCAGCAGCCAATTCAGGAACACTGAAGCTTTCTTT. It translates to CASSQFRNTEAFF.

The rearrangement uses TRBV19 and TRBJ2-5; 9 positions match TRBD1. The trim removed 6 bases at V and 4 bases at J, leaving 9 bases unmatched. CDR3 length: 15 amino acids. From germline, CDR1 is LNHDA and CDR2 SQIVND (reference sequence). Here the CDR3 reads CASSQADRGGETQYF. For the CDR3, the DNA is TGTGCCAGTAGCCAGGCGGACAGGGGAGGAGAGACCCAGTACTTC.

V and J are TRBV7-6 and TRBJ2-3; 11 bases are shared with TRBD2. The CDR3 length is 13 residues. Germline lookup yields CDR1 SGHVS and CDR2 FNYEAQ. J gave up 14 bases and V 1 base, and 5 bases lay outside the gene matches. The CDR3 protein is CASSLDVLAGVYF. The CDR3 DNA reads as TGTGCCAGCAGCTTAGATGTACTAGCGGGAGTGTATTTT.

The CDR3 loop reads CASGTSREGQGRTQYF. CDR3 DNA: TGTGCTAGTGGTACTTCCAGGGAAGGACAGGGCCGGACCCAGTACTTC. The V call is TRBV12-5, the J call TRBJ2-5; 8 bases align to TRBD1. Germline V gene data show CDR1 as LGHNT and CDR2 as FRNRAP. The CDR3 sequence is 16 residues long. The ends lost 5 bases at V and 7 bases at J; junction bases unmatched: 15.

The chain employs TRBV7-6 and TRBJ2-2, with 8 positions matching TRBD2. This CDR3 spans 17 amino acids. V trimming: 5 bases; J trimming: 4 bases; junction bases outside the gene matches: 12. The germline V gene encodes CDR1 SGHVS and CDR2 FNYEAQ. This chain's CDR3 is CASSLPAGSGGTGELFF. CDR3 coding DNA: TGTGCCAGCAGCCTCCCGGCGGGGAGCGGGGGCACCGGGGAGCTGTTTTTT.

V is TRBV7-9 and J is TRBJ1-1; maybe TRBD1 (5 bases). The CDR3 has 13 residues. V lost 5 bases and J 3 bases, leaving 10 bases between the germline ends. Germline-derived CDR1 and CDR2 are SEHNR and FQNEAQ (reference sequence). This CDR3 reads CASSPGRDTEAFF. The CDR3 DNA reads as TGTGCCAGCAGCCCGGGCAGGGACACTGAAGCTTTCTTT.

The CDR3 sequence: CSVVPTNTEAFF. As DNA, the CDR3 is TGCAGCGTTGTACCGACTAACACTGAAGCTTTCTTT. The rearrangement links TRBV29-1 to TRBJ1-1; D is undetermined. Trimming cost V 4 bases and J 2 bases, with 8 bases left between them. The CDR3 extends over 12 amino acids. Germline CDR1 and CDR2: SQVTM and ANQGSEA.